These T cell receptor beta chains were read from a single sample in a study of T cell changes during pregnancy in multiple sclerosis. Clones were sequenced by immunoSEQ multiplex PCR, and TCRdb holds only the in-frame ones, with some missing. The sample consists of tens of thousands of clones, roughly 90% of them appearing once. The sequencing used CD8+ T cells from peripheral blood mononuclear cells, collected in the second trimester of pregnancy. These receptors were taken from a female donor with multiple sclerosis, enrolled in a pregnancy study. Each CDR3 is given with its conserved first and last residue. Fields, in order: D gene, clone size, J gene, V gene, CDR3 length, CDR3 protein, CDR3 DNA. A D gene is named only where the DNA matches it firmly. The size entry is marked missing in some rows and otherwise reads once, few, many or a size class.

TRBD2	once	TRBJ2-1	TRBV10-3	16	CAISITSGGIYNEQFF	TGTGCCATCAGTATAACTAGCGGGGGGATCTACAATGAGCAGTTCTTC
.	.	TRBJ1-1	TRBV18	14	CASSPTEVNTEAFF	TGTGCCAGCTCACCTACGGAGGTGAACACTGAAGCTTTCTTT
TRBD1	.	TRBJ2-2	TRBV9	17	CASSVAGTGVPTGELFF	TGTGCCAGCAGCGTAGCCGGGACAGGGGTTCCTACCGGGGAGCTGTTTTTT
.	.	TRBJ1-2	TRBV29-1	14	CSVASLGPNYGYTF	TGCAGCGTTGCTTCTCTGGGGCCTAACTATGGCTACACCTTC
.	few	TRBJ2-7	TRBV2	15	CASSEFGGDRYEQYF	TGTGCCAGCAGTGAATTTGGCGGGGACCGCTACGAGCAGTACTTC
.	.	TRBJ2-7	TRBV7-9	15	CASSTSGHGDYEQYF	TGTGCCAGCAGCACTTCAGGACACGGCGACTACGAGCAGTACTTC
TRBD1	.	TRBJ1-4	TRBV9	15	CASSVRDRGKEKLFF	TGTGCCAGCAGCGTAAGAGACAGGGGCAAAGAAAAACTGTTTTTT
TRBD1	.	TRBJ1-6	TRBV9	16	CASSMGGQGNNSPLHF	TGTGCCAGCAGCATGGGGGGACAGGGAAATAATTCACCCCTCCACTTT
TRBD1	.	TRBJ2-7	TRBV4-3	15	CASSQDGQGAYEQYF	TGCGCCAGCAGCCAAGATGGACAGGGGGCCTACGAGCAGTACTTC
.	.	TRBJ1-4	TRBV21-1	14	CASSNHQAGEKLFF	TGTGCCAGCAGCAACCACCAGGCGGGGGAAAAACTGTTTTTT
.	once	TRBJ1-2	TRBV5-6	15	CASSLGYPPLYGYTF	TGTGCCAGCAGCTTGGGGTACCCCCCCCTATATGGCTACACCTTC
.	.	TRBJ2-1	TRBV4-1	16	CASSQGPGGLYNEQFF	TGCGCCAGCAGCCAAGGGCCCGGCGGCCTCTACAATGAGCAGTTCTTC